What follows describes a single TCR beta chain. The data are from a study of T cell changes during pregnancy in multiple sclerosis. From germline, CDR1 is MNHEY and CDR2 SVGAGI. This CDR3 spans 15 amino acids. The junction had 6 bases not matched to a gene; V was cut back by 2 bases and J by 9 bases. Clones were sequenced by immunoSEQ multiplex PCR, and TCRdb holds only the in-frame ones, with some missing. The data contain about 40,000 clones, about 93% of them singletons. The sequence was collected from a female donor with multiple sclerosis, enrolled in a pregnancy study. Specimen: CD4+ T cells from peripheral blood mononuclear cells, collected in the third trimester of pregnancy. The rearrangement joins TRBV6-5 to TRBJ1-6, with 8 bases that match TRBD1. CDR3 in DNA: TGTGCCAGCAGTTACGACGACAGGGGATCTTCACCCCTCCACTTT. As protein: CASSYDDRGSSPLHF.